This entry features one T cell receptor (beta chain) sequence. This clone was seen a single time. The antigen this receptor binds is unknown. Per-nucleotide qualities are absent, and no much larger clonotype sits a single base away. These data come from a study of cytomegalovirus exposure and HLA in healthy donors (dated by TCRdb to about 2017). Regarding the complete study: An earlier analysis of approximately 640 of the donors reported 250 to 350 Gb of sequence data and 100 million to 140 million unique TCR beta sequences from about 200 million T cells. HLA typing included class I and class II loci at four-digit resolution. The study used immunosequencing to profile the T cell repertoires of approximately 640 subjects and linked those repertoires to cytomegalovirus serostatus. An early release covering roughly 640 HLA-typed donors comprised approximately 300 gigabases of sequencing data and around 86 million unique TCR sequences. To predict cytomegalovirus infection status, the study brought together high-throughput TCR immunosequencing, statistical association of individual TCRs with disease status, and machine learning. Donor age, sex, ethnicity and CMV serostatus were compiled alongside the repertoire data. On average, around 230,000 unique TCR beta nucleotide sequences were sequenced per donor among about 400 genotyped donors of the cohort, with roughly 18% of those sequences being non-productive. Rather than drawing on any new phenotypic data, the later analysis identified candidate immune exposures from TCR beta sequences and the way those sequences occurred across donors. A later analysis re-examined previously published TCR beta repertoires from more than 650 donors and added high-resolution HLA genotyping to investigate patterns of TCR occurrence. All discovery cohort repertoires had been generated using a single sequencing platform. Typing coverage varied by locus: about 629-630 donors for A, B, C, DRB1 and DQB1; roughly 500 for DQA1; about 570 for DPA1; more than 450 for DPB1. A later genetic analysis used genome-wide SNP genotypes for about 55% of the 666 donors, treating that subset as a discovery cohort. In addition to the first cohort of 666 subjects, a separate validation cohort of 120 different subjects was used. Four to six DR-DQ haplotypes were handled as single units for association and clustering because linkage in the cohort was strong. The aim of the study was to test whether cataloging public T cell receptors could identify signatures of past pathogen exposure. An earlier analysis of about 600 of the donors used high-throughput TCR beta sequencing to judge whether each TCR beta V gene segment behaved as functional or pseudogenic. Of the 300 to 500 genotyped donors, less than 85% were placed in the genetic ancestry cluster associated with self-reported Caucasian donors.

Broader findings and caveats from the paper: A later genetic analysis associated a missense DCLRE1C variant with V-gene and J-gene trimming of TCR beta chains, and an independent cohort replicated the association. Strong co-occurrence of HLA alleles, especially DR and DQ, made assigning TCR associations to individual alleles difficult. For the cohort, immune exposure information was limited to CMV serostatus. Three of the identified cytomegalovirus-associated TCR beta chains were confirmed in vitro to be specific for cytomegalovirus antigens. In a later analysis, most CMV-associated TCR beta chains were found to appear HLA-restricted, with HLA associations seemingly driven largely by CMV exposure. Several of the top co-occurrence clusters appeared to be linked to parvovirus B19, influenza, CMV and Epstein-Barr virus, according to a later analysis. This cohort had only TCR beta chains sequenced, and the lack of alpha or paired-chain data limited which features could be detected. At a false discovery rate of 0.05, a later analysis linked around 17,000 TCR beta sequences to specific HLA alleles. Across donors, most TCR sequences were observed very rarely, whereas some public TCRs were present in many individuals. In both the original and validation cohorts, the classifier was reported to diagnose cytomegalovirus status with high specificity and sensitivity. A group of highly shared sequence variants was considered likely to be a technical artifact of the sequencing pipeline. The presence/absence analyses assumed that sequencing depth was roughly uniform across donors, and that assumption may not be true. A further reported finding was that TCR beta sequences accurately predicted the HLA-A and HLA-B alleles for most subjects in the first cohort. A later genetic analysis reported fewer N-insertions in productive TCRs among donors in an Asian-associated ancestry cluster than the roughly 690-donor mean. In an earlier analysis of 500 to 650 of the donors, most TCR beta V segments appeared in productive rearrangements about 87% or about 30% of the time, broadly matching IMGT annotations. Because HLA typing was missing for some donors at each locus, association tests included only the typed subset. Correlated functional status among segregating V segments might reflect linkage disequilibrium, but an unknown experimental factor could not be ruled out. The authors suggested that the approach could potentially be generalized to other disease states and immunological phenotypes. Compared with equally common non-associated chains, HLA-associated TCR beta chains in a later analysis were more clonally expanded and had lower generation probabilities. Because counts were too low, seventeen rarely observed V segments, including chromosome 9 orphons, were left out of the earlier analysis of about 500 of the donors. In a later analysis, the rate of TCR association differed among HLA loci, with DRB1 alleles having the most associated TCRs and HLA-C alleles having the fewest. A total of roughly 160 TCR beta chains were listed by the study as associated with cytomegalovirus.

The library was produced with the immunoSEQ multiplex PCR assay. The multiplex PCR relied on a mix of 60 forward primers for TCR Vbeta segments and 13 reverse primers for TCR Jbeta segments. The CDR3 region of rearranged TCR beta genes was amplified from genomic DNA with a multiplex PCR assay. The amplified TCR beta libraries were sequenced on the Illumina HiSeq System as 87-base-pair reads. The original pipeline was this. A later analysis counted about 82 million unique TCR beta chains across the 666 repertoires, and some 11 million of these chains were shared by at least two donors. A nearest-neighbor algorithm error-corrected the raw reads and collapsed the reads into unique sequences, merging closely related sequences to remove PCR and sequencing errors. To assign V, D and J gene segments, CDR3 sequences were aligned to IMGT reference sequences. Each retained sequence needed at least a six-nucleotide match to both a V gene segment and a J gene segment. A rearrangement was called productive if the CDR3 had no stop codons and remained in frame with V and J, and every other rearrangement was called non-productive. Following IMGT convention, CDR3 was defined as the stretch from the second conserved V-encoded cysteine to the conserved J-encoded phenylalanine. In an earlier analysis of more than 550 of the donors, sequences lacking an unambiguous match to a single V gene segment were excluded. In an earlier analysis of approximately 550 of the donors, V segments were called functional above 56.7% productive rearrangements and were called segregating when the between-donor standard deviation exceeded 5%. To diagnose cytomegalovirus status from the catalog of TCR beta chain sequences, a statistical classification framework was built. In a later analysis, V and J genes were assigned by comparing TCR nucleotide sequences against IMGT/GENE-DB human TR gene sequences. A later analysis assigned CDR3 sequences and most-parsimonious VDJ recombination scenarios with the TCRdist pipeline. In a later analysis, each TCR beta chain was defined by its CDR3 amino acid sequence together with its V-gene family, and reads lacking a unique V-gene family were excluded. In a later analysis, fewer than 600 highly shared, low-generation-probability nucleotide sequences were removed to address suspected cross-contamination and a sequencing artifact. In a later analysis, a clonal expansion index was calculated for each public chain from normalized within-repertoire ranks of inferred template counts. In a later analysis, generation probabilities were computed using a VDJ recombination model fitted to out-of-frame rearrangements, and the results were checked against IGoR. Hypergeometric tests were used in a later analysis to score TCR-TCR, TCR-HLA and TCR-CMV co-occurrence, with a repertoire-size bias correction applied to the TCR pairs. False discovery rates were estimated in a later analysis by permuting HLA or CMV assignments 20 times. In a later analysis, co-occurring TCRs were grouped using DBSCAN, with TCRdist sequence similarity added in when clustering inside HLA-allele-positive subsets. For co-occurrence clustering, repertoires with fewer than 30,000 or more than 120,000 public chains were excluded, along with 5 or 6 repertoires with anomalous nucleotide sharing. TCRdb took over this immuneACCESS table, retaining in-frame rearrangements with V and J assigned. Such tables are incomplete; in checked studies, under half of the missing clones stem from an unresolved V gene, and the remainder is unexplained. That table furnishes V, J and clone size, whereas the DNA furnished D and trimming. For this sample there are fewer than 200,000 clones; 65% to 70% appear just once. 4% to 5.5% of the sample rests with the top ten.

In total, roughly 670 healthy bone marrow donors made up the cohort. At the time of sampling, every cohort member was nominally healthy, though immune exposures that went unrecorded were likely present. The donor was CMV seropositive and was included in the group of 250 to 300 seropositive cohort members. Every donor gave a peripheral blood sample, and the peripheral blood mononuclear cells from that sample were used for TCR beta sequencing. Genomic DNA extraction from the blood cell samples was performed with the Qiagen DNeasy Blood Extraction Kit. Material for sequencing was PBMCs. This TCR was sampled from a woman aged 18 to 35 in good health and CMV-seropositive.

The DNA sequence is as follows: TGCGCCAGCAGCTCTACGGGGGGGGCGCAGTATTTT. Its translation reads: CASSSTGGAQYF. The sequence is built from TRBV5-1 and TRBJ2-3, with 8 bases matching TRBD2. CDR1 and CDR2 are read off the germline V gene as SGHRS and YFSETQ. Spanning cysteine to phenylalanine, the CDR3 consists of 12 amino acids. Kept here is only the CDR3 DNA, which spans 36 bases and is read in frame from base 1. Trimmed from V: 3 bases; trimmed from J: 10 bases; junction bases lacking a gene match: 4. The entire variable domain, with the stretches around the CDR3 drawn from the reference TRBV5-1 and TRBJ2-3 proteins, is KAGVTQTPRYLIKTRGQQVTLSCSPISGHRSVSWYQQTPGQGLQFLFEYFSETQRNKGNFPGRFSGRQFSNSRSEMNVSTLELGDSALYLCASSSTGGAQYFGPGTRLTVL.